This T cell receptor (beta chain) was sequenced during a study of memory CD4+ T cells and cytomegalovirus serostatus. Profiling relied on immunoSEQ multiplex PCR, and the TCRdb table lists in-frame clones only, not all of them. The data contain 60,000 or so clones, more than 65% of them singletons. The sort gate was single viable CD3+CD4+CD8-CD45RO+ cells for memory CD4+ T cells. With 5 bases removed from V and 3 bases from J, the gap between germline ends came to 8 bases. The CDR3 has 14 residues. The germline V gene has CDR1 MNHEY and CDR2 SVGAGI. The sequence was collected from an adult in good health and CMV-seronegative. Some clones in this sample may be carry-over from other donors' samples. V and J are TRBV6-5 and TRBJ1-6; D not certain. Sequenced input: memory CD4+ T cells from blood. The CDR3 region has the DNA TGTGCCAGCAGTCTTTATCGCTATAATTCACCCCTCCACTTT. It specifies CASSLYRYNSPLHF.